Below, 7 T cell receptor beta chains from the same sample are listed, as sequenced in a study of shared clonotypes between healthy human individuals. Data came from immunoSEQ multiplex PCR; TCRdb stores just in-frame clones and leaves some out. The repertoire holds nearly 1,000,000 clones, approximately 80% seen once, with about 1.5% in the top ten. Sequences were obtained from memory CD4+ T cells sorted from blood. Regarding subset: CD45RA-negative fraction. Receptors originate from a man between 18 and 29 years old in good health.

CDR3 in DNA: TGCGCCAGCAGCCAAGTGGGGCAGCGCTCCTACGAGCAGTACTTC. It is translated as CASSQVGQRSYEQYF. The V and J genes are TRBV4-1 and TRBJ2-7, with D possibly being TRBD1 (5 bases). This CDR3 spans 15 amino acids. Germline V gene lookup returns CDR1 MGHRA and CDR2 YSYEKL. Trimming left V 1 base short and J 0 bases short, with 10 bases between.

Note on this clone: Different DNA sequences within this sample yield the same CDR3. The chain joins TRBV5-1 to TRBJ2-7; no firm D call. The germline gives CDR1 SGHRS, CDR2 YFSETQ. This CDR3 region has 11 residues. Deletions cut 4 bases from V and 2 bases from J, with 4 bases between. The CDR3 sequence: CASSLAYEQYF. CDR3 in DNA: TGCGCCAGCAGCCTTGCCTACGAGCAGTACTTC.

The CDR3 DNA reads as TGCGCCAGCAGCTTGGCTTACAGGGGGCTCCAAGAGACCCAGTACTTC. This gives the protein CASSLAYRGLQETQYF. The chain employs TRBV5-1 and TRBJ2-5; 9 nucleotides align to TRBD1. The CDR3 is made up of 16 amino acids. From germline, CDR1 is SGHRS and CDR2 YFSETQ. V trimming: 0 bases; J trimming: 1 base; junction bases outside the gene matches: 4. Full variable domain (missing parts from reference TRBV5-1 and TRBJ2-5): KAGVTQTPRYLIKTRGQQVTLSCSPISGHRSVSWYQQTPGQGLQFLFEYFSETQRNKGNFPGRFSGRQFSNSRSEMNVSTLELGDSALYLCASSLAYRGLQETQYFGPGTRLLVL.

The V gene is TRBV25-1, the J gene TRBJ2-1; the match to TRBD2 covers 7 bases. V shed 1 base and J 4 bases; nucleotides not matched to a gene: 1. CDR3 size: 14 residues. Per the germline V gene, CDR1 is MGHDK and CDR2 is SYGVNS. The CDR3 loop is CASSEWEGYNEQFF. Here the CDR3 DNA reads TGTGCCAGCAGTGAATGGGAGGGATACAATGAGCAGTTCTTC.

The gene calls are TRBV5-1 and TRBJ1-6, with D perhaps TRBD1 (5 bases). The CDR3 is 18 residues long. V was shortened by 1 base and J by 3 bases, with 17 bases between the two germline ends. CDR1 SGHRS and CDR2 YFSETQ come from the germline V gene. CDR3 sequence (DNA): TGCGCCAGCAGCTTGAATGGGCAGGGCGACCTCTATAATTCACCCCTCCACTTT. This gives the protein CASSLNGQGDLYNSPLHF. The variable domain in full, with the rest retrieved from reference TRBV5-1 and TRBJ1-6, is KAGVTQTPRYLIKTRGQQVTLSCSPISGHRSVSWYQQTPGQGLQFLFEYFSETQRNKGNFPGRFSGRQFSNSRSEMNVSTLELGDSALYLCASSLNGQGDLYNSPLHFGNGTRLTVT.

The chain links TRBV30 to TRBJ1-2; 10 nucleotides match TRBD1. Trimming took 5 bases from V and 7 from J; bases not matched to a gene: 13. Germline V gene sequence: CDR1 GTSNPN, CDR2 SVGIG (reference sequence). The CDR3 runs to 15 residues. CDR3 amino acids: CAWGVPGQGFSGYTF. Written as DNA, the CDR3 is TGTGCCTGGGGAGTACCGGGACAGGGGTTTTCTGGCTACACCTTC.

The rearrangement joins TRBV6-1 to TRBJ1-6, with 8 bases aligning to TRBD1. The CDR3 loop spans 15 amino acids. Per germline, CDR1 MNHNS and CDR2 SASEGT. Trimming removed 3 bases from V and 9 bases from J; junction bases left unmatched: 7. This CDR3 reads CASSEKQGGGSPLHF. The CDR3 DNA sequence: TGTGCCAGCAGTGAGAAACAGGGGGGGGGTTCACCCCTCCACTTT.